Here is one T cell receptor beta chain with its context. What it binds is not known. TCRdb recomputed calls from the multiplex PCR reads with MiXCR, one row per CDR3 protein. The sample includes approximately 190,000 distinct CDR3 sequences, approximately 33% of them seen just once. From germline, CDR1 is LNHDA and CDR2 SQIVND (reference sequence). The CDR3 covers 16 residues. Trimming pared 4 bases from V and 1 base from J, leaving 14 bases between. These data are taken from a study of breast tumors, draining lymph nodes, adjacent tissues. Study findings and constraints: Data fit most tumor T cells coming from lymph node, expanding in tumor. Compared with lymph nodes, tumors were less diverse; compared with nontumor tissue, more. Luminal-like breast cancer showed significantly greater tumor-nontumor repertoire similarity than basal-like breast cancer did.

Breast cancer patients provided tissue from their axillary draining lymph nodes. This sequence originates from a female donor with breast cancer. Some clones in this sample may be carry-over from other donors' samples. The chain is built from TRBV19 and TRBJ1-5, with D perhaps TRBD1 (5 bases). Sequencing used axillary lymph node tissue. This CDR3 reads CASSSRRGSSNQPQHF. In DNA, the CDR3 is TGTGCCAGTAGTAGCCGACGGGGGAGCAGCAATCAGCCCCAGCATTTT.